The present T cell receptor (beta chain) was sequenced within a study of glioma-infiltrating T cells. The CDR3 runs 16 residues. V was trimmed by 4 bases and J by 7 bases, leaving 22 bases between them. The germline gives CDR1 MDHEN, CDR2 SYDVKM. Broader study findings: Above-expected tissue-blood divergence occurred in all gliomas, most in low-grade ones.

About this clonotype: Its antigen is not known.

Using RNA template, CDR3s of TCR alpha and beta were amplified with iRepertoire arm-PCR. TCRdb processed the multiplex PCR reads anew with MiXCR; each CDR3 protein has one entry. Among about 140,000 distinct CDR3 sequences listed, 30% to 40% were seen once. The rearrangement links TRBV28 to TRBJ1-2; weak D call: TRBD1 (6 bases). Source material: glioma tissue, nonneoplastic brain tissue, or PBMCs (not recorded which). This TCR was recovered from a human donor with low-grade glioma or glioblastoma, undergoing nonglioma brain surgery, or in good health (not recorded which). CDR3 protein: CASSSPQQGYEPGYTF. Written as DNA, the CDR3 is TGTGCCAGCAGTTCCCCCCAACAGGGATATGAGCCTGGCTACACCTTC.